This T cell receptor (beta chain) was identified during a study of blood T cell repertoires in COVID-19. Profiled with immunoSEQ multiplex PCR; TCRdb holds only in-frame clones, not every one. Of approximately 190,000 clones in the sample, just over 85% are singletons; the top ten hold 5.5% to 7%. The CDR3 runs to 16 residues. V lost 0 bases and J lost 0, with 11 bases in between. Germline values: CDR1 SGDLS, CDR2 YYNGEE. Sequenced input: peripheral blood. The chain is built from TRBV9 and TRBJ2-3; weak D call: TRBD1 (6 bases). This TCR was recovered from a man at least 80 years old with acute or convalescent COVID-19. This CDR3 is CASSVVQDRSTDTQYF. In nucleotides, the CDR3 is TGTGCCAGCAGCGTAGTGCAGGACAGAAGCACAGATACGCAGTATTTT. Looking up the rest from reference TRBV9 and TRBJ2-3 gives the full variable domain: DSGVTQTPKHLITATGQRVTLRCSPRSGDLSVYWYQQSLDQGLQFLIQYYNGEERAKGNILERFSAQQFPDLHSELNLSSLELGDSALYFCASSVVQDRSTDTQYFGPGTRLTVL.